Reported below is one T cell receptor beta chain. Time point here: patch test 1, 2 weeks after DPC sensitization. Treatment: therapeutic diphenylcyclopropenone sensitization with weekly scalp DPC. The total RNA was obtained from whole blood that was not fractionated. This specimen belongs to a study of human T cells and chemical hapten exposure. Study summary: Per-sample TCR yield variation was attributed mainly to small pooled library volume differences.

The germline V gene has CDR1 MGHRA and CDR2 YSYEKL. Trimming left V 4 bases short and J 0 bases short, with 22 bases between. The CDR3 sequence is 18 residues long. Within the library, unique molecular identifiers were attached to each individual cDNA molecule. MiXCR was run by TCRdb on the RACE reads, yielding one entry per CDR3 protein. In the table there are around 120,000 distinct CDR3 sequences, roughly 15% of which are singletons. The chain is built from TRBV4-1 and TRBJ2-7; TRBD2 is a possible D gene (7 bases). The source was whole blood, collected in connection with sensitization to the hapten diphenylcyclopropenone (DPC). The sequence was obtained from a man between 18 and 35 years old with alopecia areata. Some clones in this sample may be carry-over from other donors' samples. Written as DNA, the CDR3 is TGCGCCAGCAGCCGAATGACTGCGGGGGCCCTCCGCTCCTACGAGCAGTACTTC. Amino acids: CASSRMTAGALRSYEQYF.